These 8 T cell receptor beta chains came from one sample sequenced in a study of blood T cell repertoires in COVID-19 (TCRdb year 2020). The library was generated by the immunoSEQ multiplex PCR assay. Sourced from immuneACCESS, this table was stored by TCRdb with only in-frame sequences that have V and J called. A share of the clones is absent; for the studies checked, an unresolved V gene accounts for under half, and the remainder has no known explanation. Counted in this sample were under 300,000 clones; roughly 89% of them appeared once. The ten largest clones add up to 1.5% to 2% of the sample. The sequenced sample consisted of PBMCs or T cells enriched from blood (not recorded which). The source is a woman aged 55-70 years who had recovered from COVID-19.

J is TRBJ1-1 and V is TRBV29-1, with D maybe TRBD1 (5 bases). Trimming removed 3 bases from V and 6 bases from J, with 17 bases in between. From germline, CDR1 is SQVTM and CDR2 ANQGSEA. The CDR3 covers 14 residues. The CDR3 DNA follows: TGCAGCGTTGAGCCGACAGACAAGTACGCTGAAGCTTTCTTT. This encodes CSVEPTDKYAEAFF.

The chain has TRBV21-1 and TRBJ1-2; the DNA was not compared with TRBD1, the D call given in the table. TRBV21-1 is an annotated pseudogene. CDR3 length equals 14 residues. The chain's CDR3 is CASSTRQANYGYTF. The CDR3 bases are TGTGCCAGCAGCACCCGACAGGCTAACTATGGCTACACCTTC.

The CDR3 nucleotides are TGTGCCAGCAGCCATCCTGTAGCGGGTGGGACAGATACGCAGTATTTT. As protein: CASSHPVAGGTDTQYF. The chain carries TRBV4-2 and TRBJ2-3; 7 positions match TRBD2. V was clipped by 3 bases and J by 3 bases; unmatched bases: 9. CDR3 size: 16 residues. Germline CDR1 is LGHNA and CDR2 is YNFKEQ.

This chain connects TRBV5-6 to TRBJ2-1; 11 bases line up with TRBD1. The CDR3 loop spans 15 amino acids. CDR1 is SGHDT, CDR2 YYEEEE, per germline. Trimming cost V 5 bases and J 7 bases; bases outside gene matches: 8. The CDR3 loop is CASRSRDRGFNEQFF. CDR3 sequence (DNA): TGTGCCAGCAGATCTCGGGACAGGGGGTTTAATGAGCAGTTCTTC.

The chain joins TRBV6-5 to TRBJ2-7; 7 bases agree with TRBD1. The CDR3 totals 13 residues. V gave up 6 bases and J gave up 1 base; unmatched junction bases: 3. Per germline, CDR1 MNHEY and CDR2 SVGAGI. The CDR3 nucleotides are TGTGCCAGCAGCAAGGGGGCTTCCTACGAGCAGTACTTC. Protein product: CASSKGASYEQYF.

The rearrangement joins TRBV5-5 to TRBJ2-2; 7 nucleotides line up with TRBD2. Germline V lookup: CDR1 SGHKS, CDR2 YYEKEE (reference sequence). V shed 4 bases, J shed 6 bases, and the junction held 15 bases outside the gene matches. This CDR3 spans 17 amino acids. CDR3 coding DNA: TGTGCCAGCAGCCTGCAGGCGGGGGTGGTAATTGCCGGGGAGCTGTTTTTT. As protein: CASSLQAGVVIAGELFF.

In the case of this clone: Distinct nucleotide sequences in the sample also encode this CDR3. This chain joins TRBV13 and TRBJ2-7; D unresolved. In germline, CDR1 is PRHDT, CDR2 FYEKMQ (reference sequence). The CDR3 has 12 amino acids. Deletions cut 2 bases from V and 1 base from J, with 3 bases between. The CDR3 region has the DNA TGTGCCAGCAGCTTATCTTCCTACGAGCAGTACTTC. This gives the protein CASSLSSYEQYF.

The chain couples TRBV23-1 to TRBJ1-3; no clear D gene. TRBV23-1 is an open reading frame, and its role is uncertain. The V and J ends lost 0 bases and 4 bases respectively, with 16 bases between them. The CDR3 spans 17 residues. DNA of the CDR3: TGCGCCAGCAGTCAATCACCCAGGTCTCTTATCGGAAACACCATATATTTT. Its protein product is CASSQSPRSLIGNTIYF.